This TCR beta chain is drawn from a study of T cells in Graves' hyperthyroidism and ophthalmopathy (dated by TCRdb to between 2018 and 2021). Study-level background: Peripheral blood was sampled at the time of initial diagnosis, prior to any treatment. The 100 or so discovery patients were randomly split 7:3 into training and test sets. According to the paper, TCR Vbeta CDR3 sequencing was carried out on 135 peripheral blood samples, which came from around 43 ophthalmopathy, roughly 75 hyperthyroidism and roughly 17 progressor patients. In more than 5 Graves' hyperthyroidism patients, the study also compared T-cell repertoires from thyroid tissue with T-cell repertoires from blood. Whether ophthalmopathy could be predicted prospectively was tested in an independent validation cohort made up of 18 hyperthyroidism patients plus 17 patients who later progressed to ophthalmopathy. To identify distinguishing TCR V-J signatures, a discovery cohort of 90 to 100 patients was used, comprising 43 with Graves' ophthalmopathy and roughly 60 with stable Graves' hyperthyroidism. Once sampling was done, hyperthyroidism patients were given methimazole at a starting dose of 30 mg daily, whereas ophthalmopathy patients were given high-dose intravenous methylprednisolone. On the study overall, not on this receptor specifically: Sample size was not statistically predetermined, and investigators were not blinded to group allocation. In validation, the model predicted progression to ophthalmopathy a median of about 6 months before onset, with over 60% sensitivity and roughly 72% specificity. Most expanded thyroid clonotypes (frequency above 0.001) were also detected in blood, suggesting blood repertoires may reflect thyroid immune responses. A model built on a 13 V-J signature distinguished ophthalmopathy from stable hyperthyroidism, reaching around 87% sensitivity and around 82% specificity in cross-validation and 80%/75% in testing.

At least ten counts were recorded for this clonotype. No cognate antigen has been identified for it. The input lacks base qualities; no much larger clone sits a single base away. Ophthalmopathy patients had moderately to severely active disease, Clinical Activity Score of at least 3, NOSPECS grade of at least 4, and duration under 3 months. Patients with uncontrolled infections, other autoimmune diseases, pregnancy or lactation were excluded. Diagnoses relied on clinical symptoms, serum thyroxine and TRAb, thyroid ultrasound and orbital computed tomography. Ficoll-Paque density gradient centrifugation was used to isolate PBMCs from approximately 11 ml of fresh peripheral blood. Total RNA was extracted using Trizol reagent, and RNA quality was assessed on an Agilent 2100 Bioanalyzer. In the germline V gene (reference sequence), CDR1 corresponds to DFQATT and CDR2 to SNEGSKA. From its cysteine to its phenylalanine, the CDR3 spans 13 amino acids. The CDR3 DNA has 39 bases and is translated from base 1. V is pared back by 6 bases and J by 3 bases, with 12 bases lying between the germline termini.

TCR beta CDR3 regions were amplified from RNA transcripts. The TCR CDR3 was subjected to a first round of RT-PCR using the HTBI primer set and the Qiagen OneStep RT-PCR kit. Libraries were constructed in a second round of multiplex PCR, after which size selection and purification were performed. Libraries were sequenced paired-end with 100 bp reads on an Illumina HiSeq2000. The paper's data handling went like this. SOAPnuke was used to process the raw data, with reads discarded if the reads contained adapters or uncalled bases, had a mean Phred below 15, or lacked an exact constant-primer or identifier match. COPE v1.2.5 was used to merge the high-quality paired reads, and each unique nucleotide sequence was defined as a clonotype. MiTCR v1.1 was used to align clonotypes to the IMGT TRBV, TRBD and TRBJ reference segments. Only V-J combinations with frequency above 0.0001, covering 98% to 99.2% of repertoires, were analysed. The TCS score was defined as F50 (clonal expansion) divided by E x V (chaos), with BLOSUM62-based TCRdist calculated between CDR3 peptides within each V-J. Welch's t-statistics and random forest reduced fewer than 600 V-J features to roughly 13, which were used in a naive Bayes classifier (R e1071). The public reads were reanalyzed by TCRdb: fastp trimming at Q25, MiXCR alignment, in-frame beta chains only. Records with the same CDR3 protein are collapsed into one entry carrying the most frequent genes and DNA. The V and J calls and clone size are TCRdb's, not the authors'. This sample holds fewer than 500,000 distinct CDR3 sequences; roughly 15% were observed only once. Less than 20% of the sample belongs to the ten largest clones.

The specimen sequenced was blood. This sequence uses TRBV20-1 and TRBJ1-5; matching of 6 bases hints at TRBD1 as the D gene. This TCR came from a woman aged 30 to 39 with Graves' ophthalmopathy. The CDR3 reads CSAQTGSNQPQHF. The nucleotide sequence reads TGCAGTGCCCAGACAGGCTCCAATCAGCCCCAGCATTTT.